The 24 T cell receptor beta chains below all came from one sample that was sequenced in a study of T-cell reconstitution after alpha-beta-depleted transplantation in children. Unique molecular identifiers tagged the TCRbeta library. TCRdb itself ran the PCR reads through MiXCR, one entry per CDR3 protein. The table has around 490,000 distinct CDR3 sequences, more than 9.5% seen once; the top ten hold about 15%. Sample: PBMCs, mostly from graft donor cells, taken 180 days after TCRalphabeta/CD19-depleted stem cell transplant. The receptor source for this set is a female patient aged 2 to 10 who had a stem cell transplant for aplastic anemia, so the T cells may come from the graft donor.

This clonotype was picked up many times. The J gene is TRBJ2-3, the V gene TRBV20-1, with 8 bases matching TRBD2. The CDR3 length is 14 residues. V trimming: 6 bases; J trimming: 1 base; junction bases outside the gene matches: 6. CDR1 and CDR2 (germline): DFQATT, SNEGSKA (reference sequence). The CDR3 nucleotides read TGCAGTGCCCGGCGGGGGGCCGGCACAGATACGCAGTATTTT. Translation gives CSARRGAGTDTQYF.

V gene TRBV24-1 combines with J gene TRBJ2-3; no clear D. Looked up from germline, CDR1 is KGHDR and CDR2 is SFDVKD. The CDR3 is 13 residues long. Deletions cut 1 base from V and 6 bases from J, with 7 bases between. The CDR3 here is CATSDFREDTQYF. CDR3 in DNA: TGTGCCACCAGTGATTTTCGCGAGGATACGCAGTATTTT.

Note on this clonotype: A much larger clone lies one base from this, so it may be a read error. The rearrangement joins TRBV12-3 or TRBV12-4 to TRBJ1-2; D might be TRBD1 (5 bases). V lost 5 bases and J 4 bases, leaving 14 bases between the germline ends. The CDR3 has 14 amino acids. CDR3 coding DNA: TGTGCCAGCAGTGTGAACCTGGGGACCTATGGCTACACCTTC. Protein: CASSVNLGTYGYTF.

V gene TRBV29-1 combines with J gene TRBJ1-1; weak D call: TRBD1 (6 bases). Trimming stripped 3 bases from V and 5 bases from J, with 13 bases between. CDR1 and CDR2 from the germline V gene are SQVTM and ANQGSEA. This CDR3 region has 13 residues. DNA of the CDR3: TGCAGCGTTGATGGGGGCGGATGGACTGAAGCTTTCTTT. It encodes CSVDGGGWTEAFF.

V and J are TRBV5-1 and TRBJ2-2; 10 bases agree with TRBD2. Per germline, CDR1 SGHRS and CDR2 YFSETQ. Germline trimming cut 4 bases from V and 5 bases from J; bases unmatched to any gene: 8. There are 16 residues in the CDR3. The DNA of the CDR3 is TGCGCCAGCAGCCCCCGACTAGCGGGTCTTACCGGGGAGCTGTTTTTT. Translated, it gives CASSPRLAGLTGELFF.

Many counts were recorded for this clonotype. This chain uses TRBV15 with TRBJ2-3; 11 bases map to TRBD1. Germline V gene lookup returns CDR1 LNHNV and CDR2 YYDKDF (reference sequence). This CDR3 region has 16 residues. The junction had 11 bases not matched to a gene; V was cut back by 8 bases and J by 4 bases. CDR3 loop: CATGRRTGGGPDTQYF. In DNA, the CDR3 is TGTGCCACCGGGAGAAGGACAGGGGGCGGGCCAGATACGCAGTATTTT. Using reference TRBV15 and TRBJ2-3 for the parts outside the CDR3, the full variable domain is DAMVIQNPRYQVTQFGKPVTLSCSQTLNHNVMYWYQQKSSQAPKLLFHYYDKDFNNEADTPDNFQSRRPNTSFCFLDIRSPGLGDTAMYLCATGRRTGGGPDTQYFGPGTRLTVL.

The genes are TRBV20-1 and TRBJ2-3; 10 nucleotides align to TRBD2. With 6 bases clipped from V and 3 bases from J, the junction kept 6 bases outside the gene matches. This CDR3 is 14 amino acids long. The germline CDR1 and CDR2 sequences are DFQATT and SNEGSKA (reference sequence). The CDR3 reads CSAQLAGVTDTQYF. The CDR3 region has the DNA TGCAGTGCGCAGCTAGCGGGAGTAACAGATACGCAGTATTTT.

The chain combines TRBV20-1 with TRBJ2-5; D is uncertain. Germline V CDR1 and CDR2: DFQATT, SNEGSKA (reference sequence). V lost 1 base and J 1 base, leaving 10 bases between the germline ends. This CDR3 comprises 14 residues. CDR3 sequence: CSARAPRSQETQYF. CDR3 coding DNA: TGCAGTGCTAGAGCCCCTAGGTCCCAAGAGACCCAGTACTTC.

This clonotype was counted only a few times. The V and J genes are TRBV18 and TRBJ2-7, with 12 bases matching TRBD2. This CDR3 is 18 amino acids long. With 3 bases clipped from V and 0 bases from J, the junction kept 9 bases outside the gene matches. Germline loops: CDR1 KGHSH, CDR2 LQKENI. CDR3: CASSPLPGLAGHSYEQYV. The CDR3 bases are TGTGCCAGCTCACCGCTTCCGGGACTAGCGGGCCACTCCTACGAGCAGTACGTC.

The J gene is TRBJ1-1, the V gene TRBV5-1; D remains ambiguous. The CDR3 is 13 amino acids. With 2 bases removed from V and 3 bases from J, the gap between germline ends came to 8 bases. Germline lookup yields CDR1 SGHRS and CDR2 YFSETQ. CDR3 nucleotides: TGCGCCAGCAGCTTCGAAGGTTACACTGAAGCTTTCTTT. Encoded protein: CASSFEGYTEAFF.

This clonotype was seen more than once but under ten times. The V gene is TRBV10-3, the J gene TRBJ1-1; no clear D. CDR1 is ENHRY and CDR2 is SYGVKD in the germline V gene. The V and J ends lost 3 bases and 5 bases respectively, with 4 bases between them. The CDR3 is 11 amino acids. The chain's CDR3 is CAISDETEAFF. The CDR3 region has the DNA TGTGCCATCAGTGATGAGACTGAAGCTTTCTTT.

The chain combines TRBV4-2 with TRBJ2-1; 8 bases match TRBD2. V dropped 0 bases and J dropped 7; count of bases not matched to a gene: 8. This CDR3 has 16 residues. Germline values: CDR1 LGHNA, CDR2 YNFKEQ. The CDR3 sequence is CASSQEPSGRGNEQFF. The CDR3, as DNA: TGTGCCAGCAGCCAAGAACCGAGCGGGAGAGGGAATGAGCAGTTCTTC.

The CDR3 reads CASSLGGRGLGNTIYF. The CDR3 region has the DNA TGTGCCAGCAGCTTAGGGGGCAGGGGGCTTGGAAACACCATATATTTT. This chain joins TRBV11-2 and TRBJ1-3, with 8 bases fitting TRBD1. In germline, CDR1 is SGHAT, CDR2 FQNNGV. After removal of 1 base from V and 3 bases from J, the junction contained 5 bases not matched to a gene. The CDR3 has 16 residues.

This clonotype was observed at least ten times. The chain uses TRBV12-3 or TRBV12-4 and TRBJ2-1; 7 bases are a match to TRBD2. V lost 4 bases and J lost 10; bases outside the gene matches: 13. This CDR3 region has 15 residues. This CDR3 reads CASSWGISGPLEQFF. The CDR3 DNA reads as TGTGCCAGCAGTTGGGGAATTAGCGGGCCTCTGGAGCAGTTCTTC.

The chain employs TRBV28 and TRBJ2-7; D might be TRBD1 (5 bases). The CDR3 runs to 15 residues. Trimming pared 6 bases from V and 4 bases from J, leaving 19 bases between. Per germline, CDR1 MDHEN and CDR2 SYDVKM. The CDR3 reads CASSPTPGFGYEQYF. In DNA form, the CDR3 reads TGTGCCAGCAGCCCTACCCCAGGGTTCGGGTACGAGCAGTACTTC.

The chain couples TRBV20-1 to TRBJ2-1; 8 positions agree with TRBD2. CDR3 length: 16 amino acids. The ends lost 3 bases at V and 4 bases at J; junction bases unmatched: 11. CDR1 is DFQATT, CDR2 SNEGSKA, per germline (reference sequence). The DNA of the CDR3 is TGCAGTGCTAGTAGGGGCGGGAGGCAAATGTACAATGAGCAGTTCTTC. Protein sequence: CSASRGGRQMYNEQFF.

The table lists this clonotype with a few counts. The V call is TRBV7-2, the J call TRBJ2-3, with 8 bases that match TRBD2. After removal of 1 base from V and 2 bases from J, the junction contained 5 bases not matched to a gene. This CDR3 comprises 16 residues. Germline CDR1 SGHTA, CDR2 FQGNSA. The CDR3 spells CASSLGTSGNTDTQYF. The CDR3 DNA reads as TGTGCCAGCAGCTTAGGTACTAGCGGAAACACAGATACGCAGTATTTT.

The table lists this clonotype with many counts. The chain uses TRBV7-2 and TRBJ1-5; D uncertain. Per germline, CDR1 SGHTA and CDR2 FQGNSA. Trimming shortened V by 2 bases and J by 1 base, and 9 bases separated the two germline ends. The CDR3 runs to 15 residues. The chain's CDR3 is CASSLYSTSNQPQHF. As DNA, the CDR3 is TGTGCCAGCAGCTTATATTCCACAAGCAATCAGCCCCAGCATTTT. Drawing the rest from reference TRBV7-2 and TRBJ1-5, the complete variable domain is GAGVSQSPSNKVTEKGKDVELRCDPISGHTALYWYRQSLGQGLEFLIYFQGNSAPDKSGLPSDRFSAERTGGSVSTLTIQRTQQEDSAVYLCASSLYSTSNQPQHFGDGTRLSIL.

This clonotype was observed a handful of times. The chain combines TRBV7-9 with TRBJ1-6, with a tentative D call TRBD1 (5 bases). Germline lookup yields CDR1 SEHNR and CDR2 FQNEAQ (reference sequence). V shed 5 bases and J shed 7 bases, with 15 bases lying between them. The CDR3 totals 15 residues. CDR3 sequence (DNA): TGTGCCAGCAGCCCAGGACAAACAGGCAATTCACCCCTCCACTTT. Translated: CASSPGQTGNSPLHF.

This clonotype was counted between two and nine times. This chain links TRBV12-3 or TRBV12-4 with TRBJ2-7; 12 bases map to TRBD2. There are 15 residues in the CDR3. V lost 5 bases to trimming and J lost 2 bases; unmatched junction nucleotides: 4. This CDR3 reads CASSVGLAGTYEQYV. The CDR3 DNA reads TGTGCCAGCAGTGTGGGACTAGCGGGTACCTACGAGCAGTACGTC.

This clonotype was counted between two and nine times. The genes are TRBV7-6 and TRBJ2-5, with D uncertain. The CDR3 has 13 residues. V was shortened by 3 bases and J by 2 bases, with 7 bases between the two germline ends. The V gene's germline CDR1 is SGHVS and CDR2 FNYEAQ. The CDR3 spells CASSLASQETQYF. The CDR3 DNA reads as TGTGCCAGCAGCTTGGCTTCGCAAGAGACCCAGTACTTC.

This clonotype showed up just a few times. V and J are TRBV23-1 and TRBJ1-4, with D uncertain. TRBV23-1 belongs to the ORF category, with a function that is uncertain. The CDR3 is 14 amino acids. V shed 7 bases and J shed 7 bases, with 16 bases lying between them. CDR3 amino acids: CASIYLGPGEKLFF. For the CDR3, the DNA is TGCGCCAGCATCTACCTTGGGCCGGGTGAAAAACTGTTTTTT.

This clonotype was found a few times. The V call is TRBV29-1, the J call TRBJ2-2; 8 nucleotides match TRBD1. V lost 5 bases and J lost 4; bases outside the gene matches: 6. CDR1 and CDR2 from the germline V gene are SQVTM and ANQGSEA. This CDR3 spans 14 amino acids. The CDR3 spells CSVRRTGTTGELFF. The CDR3 DNA is TGCAGCGTTCGTAGGACAGGGACCACCGGGGAGCTGTTTTTT.

This chain joins TRBV28 and TRBJ2-3; D might be TRBD2 (5 bases). Per the germline V gene, CDR1 is MDHEN and CDR2 is SYDVKM. This CDR3 region has 16 residues. Between the trimmed V and J ends, which lost 2 bases and 6 bases, there was a span of 18 bases. In nucleotides, the CDR3 is TGTGCCAGCAGTTTAAGTCAACTAGTGGGCGGGGATACGCAGTATTTT. Amino acids: CASSLSQLVGGDTQYF.